This T cell receptor (beta chain) is drawn from a study of early T cells in non-severe SARS-CoV-2 infection. TCRdb used MiXCR to reprocess the 5' RACE reads, holding one entry per CDR3 protein. Altogether tens of thousands of distinct CDR3 sequences are present, approximately 13% being singletons, with the ten largest covering about a tenth. This clonotype was recorded a few times. This CDR3 has 14 residues. Trimming cost V 5 bases and J 8 bases; bases outside gene matches: 12. CDR1 and CDR2 from the germline V gene are SQVTM and ANQGSEA. The clonotype was recovered from an adult who was a healthcare worker with PCR-confirmed SARS-CoV-2 infection or an uninfected control (not recorded which). V and J are TRBV29-1 and TRBJ2-1, with 7 bases that match TRBD2. The sample was whole blood, taken at baseline. As DNA, the CDR3 is TGCAGCGTTAAAAATAGCGGGTTTTGGGATGAGCAGTTCTTC. This codes for CSVKNSGFWDEQFF.